This T cell receptor (beta chain) emerged from a study of blood T cell repertoires in COVID-19. Libraries were prepared by immunoSEQ multiplex PCR; TCRdb keeps only in-frame clonotypes and omits some of them. The repertoire consists of about 200,000 clones, with roughly 82% occurring once and the leading ten covering 5.6%. Per germline, CDR1 SGHTA and CDR2 FQGTGA. This CDR3 comprises 16 residues. J gave up 3 bases and V 6 bases, and 11 bases lay outside the gene matches. The genes are TRBV7-3 and TRBJ1-1; 9 bases are a match to TRBD1. This sequence originates from a middle-aged man with acute COVID-19. Sequencing was performed on PBMCs or T cells enriched from blood (not recorded which). The CDR3 loop reads CASRRTGGAGDTEAFF. The CDR3 nucleotides read TGTGCCAGCAGGCGCACAGGGGGCGCGGGGGACACTGAAGCTTTCTTT.